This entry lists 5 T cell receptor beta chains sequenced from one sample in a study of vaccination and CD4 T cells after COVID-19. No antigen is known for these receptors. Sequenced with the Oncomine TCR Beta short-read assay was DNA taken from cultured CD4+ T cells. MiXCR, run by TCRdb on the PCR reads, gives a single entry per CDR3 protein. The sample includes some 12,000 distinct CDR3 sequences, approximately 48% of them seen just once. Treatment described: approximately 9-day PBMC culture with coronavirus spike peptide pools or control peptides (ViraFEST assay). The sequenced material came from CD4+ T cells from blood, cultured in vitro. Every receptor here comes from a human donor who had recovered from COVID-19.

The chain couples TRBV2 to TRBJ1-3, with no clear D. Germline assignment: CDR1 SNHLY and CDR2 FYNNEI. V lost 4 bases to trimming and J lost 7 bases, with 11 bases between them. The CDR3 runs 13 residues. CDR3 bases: TGTGCCAGCAGTGCAGACTTGGGGAACACCATATATTTT. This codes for CASSADLGNTIYF. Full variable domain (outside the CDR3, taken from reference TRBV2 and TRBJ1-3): EPEVTQTPSHQVTQMGQEVILRCVPISNHLYFYWYRQILGQKVEFLVSFYNNEISEKSEIFDDQFSVERPDGSNFTLKIRSTKLEDSAMYFCASSADLGNTIYFGEGSWLTVV.

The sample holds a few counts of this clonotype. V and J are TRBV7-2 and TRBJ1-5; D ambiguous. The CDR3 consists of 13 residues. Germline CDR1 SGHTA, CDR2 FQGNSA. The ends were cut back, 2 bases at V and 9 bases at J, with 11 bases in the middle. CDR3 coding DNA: TGTGCCAGCAGCTTAAGTCAGGAGCGGCCCCAGCATTTT. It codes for CASSLSQERPQHF.

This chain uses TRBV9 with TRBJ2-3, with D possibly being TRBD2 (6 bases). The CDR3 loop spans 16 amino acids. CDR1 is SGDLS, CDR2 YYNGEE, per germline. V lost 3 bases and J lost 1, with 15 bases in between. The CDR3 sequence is CASSARLVLGTDTQYF. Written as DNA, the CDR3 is TGTGCCAGCAGCGCCAGACTAGTTTTAGGCACAGATACGCAGTATTTT.

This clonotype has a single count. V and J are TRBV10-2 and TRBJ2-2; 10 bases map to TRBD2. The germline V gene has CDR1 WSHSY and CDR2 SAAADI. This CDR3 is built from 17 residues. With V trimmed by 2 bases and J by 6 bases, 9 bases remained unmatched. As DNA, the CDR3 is TGCGCCAGCAGTGAGCCGCCGGGACTAGCGACCCCCGGGGAGCTGTTTTTT. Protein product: CASSEPPGLATPGELFF.

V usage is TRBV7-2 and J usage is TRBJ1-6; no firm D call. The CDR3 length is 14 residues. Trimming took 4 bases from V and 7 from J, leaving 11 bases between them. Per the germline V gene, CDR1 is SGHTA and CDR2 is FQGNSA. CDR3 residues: CASSSRTSNSPLHF. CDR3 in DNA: TGTGCCAGCAGCTCCCGGACCTCAAATTCACCCCTCCACTTT.